Listed below are T cell receptor delta chains from one sample, sequenced in a study of human gamma delta and Vdelta1 T cells. TCRdb reanalysed the PCR reads with CATT. The sample consists of several thousand delta-chain clones, around 25% of them appearing once. Sequencing input: naive CD27+ Vdelta1 gamma-delta T cells from blood. The source is a human donor in good health. Both conserved end residues are part of each CDR3. The order of the fields is clone size, CDR3 length, V gene, D gene, J gene, CDR3 DNA, CDR3 protein. D genes are given only for firm matches. Some rows have no size entry. The others give once, few or many, or a class for an expanded clone.

NA	19	TRDV1	TRDD2	TRDJ1	TGTGCTCTTGGGACCACTTCCTACGGGGATCCGTCCCTCACCGATAAACTCATCTTT	CALGTTSYGDPSLTDKLIF
NA	14	TRDV1	NA	TRDJ1	TGTGCTCTCTCCCGGGAAAAGTACACCGATAAACTCATCTTT	CALSREKYTDKLIF
NA	19	TRDV1	TRDD2	TRDJ1	TGTGCTCTTGGGGAACTAGAACCGGGCCTTCCTACTAACACCGATAAACTCATCTTT	CALGELEPGLPTNTDKLIF
NA	21	TRDV1	TRDD3	TRDJ1	TGTGCTATTGGGGAAAAGGCCCGGACTTACTGGGGGAGCACAGGGGCAGCTAAACTCATCTTT	CAIGEKARTYWGSTGAAKLIF
few	11	TRDV1	NA	TRDJ1	TGTGCTCTTGGGGCCTACTCTAAACTCATCTTT	CALGAYSKLIF
NA	23	TRDV1	TRDD3	TRDJ1	TGTGCTCTTGGGGAACGCCTACACTTCCCATTACTGGGGGATACGGGGGGCACCGATAAACTCATCTTT	CALGERLHFPLLGDTGGTDKLIF
few	19	TRDV1	TRDD3	TRDJ1	TGTGCTCTTGGGGAAGGTTTATACTGGGGGTCCACGTACACCGATAAACTCATCTTT	CALGEGLYWGSTYTDKLIF
NA	25	TRDV1	TRDD3	TRDJ1	TGTGCTCTTGGGGAACTTGGATGTATCCCGACCCCGTACTGGGGGATACGGAGCTACACCGATAAACTCATCTTT	CALGELGCIPTPYWGIRSYTDKLIF
few	19	TRDV1	TRDD3	TRDJ1	TGTGCTCTTGGGGAAAAGCGGCTCAGGGATACGCCGGACACCGATAAACTCATCTTT	CALGEKRLRDTPDTDKLIF
NA	25	TRDV1	NA	TRDJ1	TGTGCTCTTGGGGAATCCCCCCCACCTCCTTTTGGTGGGGGGAGCGGGGGTCGCCTAACCGATAAACTCATCTTT	CALGESPPPPFGGGSGGRLTDKLIF
NA	17	TRDV1	NA	TRDJ1	TGTGCTCTTGGGGAACTCATGAGGGGGAAGAACACCGATAAACTCATCTTT	CALGELMRGKNTDKLIF
few	17	TRDV1	NA	TRDJ1	TGTGCTCTTGGGGAACTCTACGCTTACTGGGACACCGATAAACTCATCTTT	CALGELYAYWDTDKLIF
few	22	TRDV1	TRDD3	TRDJ1	TGTGCTCTTGGGGAACTCTTCTTCCCCCTACTGGGGGCCCTCAGGTACACCGATAAACTCATCTTT	CALGELFFPLLGALRYTDKLIF
few	18	TRDV1	NA	TRDJ1	TGTGCTCTTGGCCCCAAGATAGGTAGGTGGGGACCTACCGATAAACTCATCTTT	CALGPKIGRWGPTDKLIF
NA	13	TRDV1	NA	TRDJ1	TGTGCTCTTGGGGATCCTCATCACTCGGAGCTCATCTTT	CALGDPHHSELIF
once	14	TRDV1	NA	TRDJ1	TGTGCTCTTGGGGGTCCCGAGCAGGCCGATCAACTCATCTTT	CALGGPEQADQLIF
NA	21	TRDV1	TRDD3	TRDJ1	TGCTCTGGACCTCCCTTCCCTATCCCTACTGGGGGATGGGTCTACACCGATAAACTCATCTTT	CSGPPFPIPTGGWVYTDKLIF
few	16	TRDV1	TRDD3	TRDJ1	TGTGCTCTTGGTGGTTTCCCCTGGGGGATATACTCAGGACTCATCTTT	CALGGFPWGIYSGLIF
NA	15	TRDV1	NA	TRDJ1	TGTGCTCTTGGGGAACTTTCCATGTACACCGATAAACTCATCTTT	CALGELSMYTDKLIF
once	18	TRDV1	NA	TRDJ1	TGTGCTCTTGGGGAGCGTTTCCGCCCCGGGGGGTACACCGATAAACTCATCTTT	CALGERFRPGGYTDKLIF
NA	20	TRDV1	NA	TRDJ1	TGTGCTCTCGGGCCCTTTAAAGGTCCCTTCCCTGGTACGTATACCGATAAACTCATCTTT	CALGPFKGPFPGTYTDKLIF
once	20	TRDV1	TRDD3	TRDJ1	TGTGCTCTTGGGGAAGATACTGGGGGATACGCGTATCCGAATCGGAAACAGCTCATCTTT	CALGEDTGGYAYPNRKQLIF
NA	23	TRDV1	TRDD3	TRDJ1	TGTGCTCTTGGGGAACTAGAAAGGGGGATACGCTGGGGCTCGCCTTTAGACACCGATAAACTCATCTTT	CALGELERGIRWGSPLDTDKLIF
few	16	TRDV1	NA	TRDJ1	TGTGCTCTTGGGGAACTAGCAAGCCCTTACACCGATAAACTCATCTTT	CALGELASPYTDKLIF
few	18	TRDV1	TRDD2	TRDJ1	TGTGCTCTTGGGGAAAGGCCTTCCTACGAGCCTACGCCCTATAAACTCATCTTT	CALGERPSYEPTPYKLIF
NA	20	TRDV1	NA	TRDJ1	TGTGCTCTTGGGGAATCGGGCCTTTCACCGTTACTGGTGTACCCCGATAAACTCATCTTT	CALGESGLSPLLVYPDKLIF
NA	19	TRDV1	NA	TRDJ1	TGTGCTCTTGGGGAACCAGCAGCACCGGGGGAGCCGTACACCGATAAACTCATCTTT	CALGEPAAPGEPYTDKLIF
few	18	TRDV1	TRDD3	TRDJ1	TGTGCTCTTGGGGGAATTTCCTATGAAAAACTGGGGGATACTAAACTCATCTTT	CALGGISYEKLGDTKLIF
NA	20	TRDV1	TRDD3	TRDJ1	TGTGCTCTTGGGGAACTACAAAACGTCCTACTGGGGGCCTCCACCGATAAACTCATCTTT	CALGELQNVLLGASTDKLIF
once	17	TRDV1	TRDD3	TRDJ1	TGTGCTCTTGGGGAACTAACTTCCTGGGGGATACTGGATAAACTCATCTTT	CALGELTSWGILDKLIF
NA	18	TRDV1	TRDD3	TRDJ1	TGTGCTCTTGGGGAACGGCTCTCCTCACCCTGGGGGACCGATAAACTCATCTTT	CALGERLSSPWGTDKLIF
NA	16	TRDV1	NA	TRDJ1	TGTGCTCTTGGGAACATGGGCGATGTGGGCGCCGATAAACTCATCTTT	CALGNMGDVGADKLIF
few	20	TRDV1	NA	TRDJ1	TGTGCTCTTGGGTCTACGTACCGGCTGGGGACCCGCCAGGGGACCGATAAACTCATCTTT	CALGSTYRLGTRQGTDKLIF
NA	18	TRDV1	TRDD3	TRDJ1	TGTGCTCTTGGGGAACCTTGGGGATACAGATCGTACACCGATAAACTCATCTTT	CALGEPWGYRSYTDKLIF
NA	18	TRDV1	NA	TRDJ1	TGTGCTCTTGGGGAAGGGGCCTTCCCCCCGGCCTACACCGATAAACTCATCTTT	CALGEGAFPPAYTDKLIF
NA	14	TRDV1	NA	TRDJ1	TGTGCTCTTGGGGAACTGAAATGCACCGATAAACTCATCTTT	CALGELKCTDKLIF
few	20	TRDV1	TRDD3	TRDJ1	TGTGCTCTTGGGGAACTAGGGAGGTACTGGGGACAACAGTACACCGATAAACTCATCTTT	CALGELGRYWGQQYTDKLIF
few	18	TRDV1	NA	TRDJ1	TGTGCTCTTGGGGAAAGGAGGTACTGGGTTCCGTACACCGATAAACTCATCTTT	CALGERRYWVPYTDKLIF
once	24	TRDV1	TRDD3	TRDJ1	TGTGCTCTTGGGGAACTTAGACCCTCCATCATACTGGGGGGTACCGTATATTACACCGATAAACTCATCTTT	CALGELRPSIILGGTVYYTDKLIF
medium-sized	21	TRDV1	TRDD3	TRDJ1	TGTGCTCTTGGGAACTACCTTCACTTCTATCGGGGGATACGGGGAGCCGATAAACTCATCTTT	CALGNYLHFYRGIRGADKLIF
NA	16	TRDV1	TRDD2	TRDJ1	TGTGCTCTTGGGGAACTCCGGCTTCCTACCGATCGAGAACTCATCTTT	CALGELRLPTDRELIF
NA	20	TRDV1	NA	TRDJ2	TGTGCTCTTGGGGAACTATTGCGCCCAATTTCCATTCAGACGACAGCACAACTCTTCTTT	CALGELLRPISIQTTAQLFF
medium-sized	22	TRDV1	TRDD3	TRDJ1	TGTGCTCTTGGGGAAATTCCCTCCTACCACTGGGGGATAAGGGGGGGCGCCGATAAACTCATCTTT	CALGEIPSYHWGIRGGADKLIF
NA	23	TRDV1	TRDD3	TRDJ1	TGTGCTCTTGGGGAACTCAAACCTCGAAAGGGATACATGTATTGGGGTTACGCCGATAAACTCATCTTT	CALGELKPRKGYMYWGYADKLIF
NA	18	TRDV1	NA	TRDJ1	TGTGCTCTTGGGGGCCCCCTCACCCCCTCCTTACTCACCGATAACCTCATCTTT	CALGGPLTPSLLTDNLIF
few	15	TRDV1	NA	TRDJ1	TGTGCTCTTGGGGAAAAGGGAATGGCCCCCGATAAACTCATCTTT	CALGEKGMAPDKLIF
few	15	TRDV1	NA	TRDJ1	TGTGCTCTTGGGGCCGGCGTGAGCCACACCGATAAACTCATCTTT	CALGAGVSHTDKLIF
NA	25	TRDV1	TRDD3	TRDJ1	TGTGCTCTTGGGGAATTCTTTACTGTTAGCCACTGGGGGATACGCGGTTGGCAAAACAACAACAAACTCATCTTT	CALGEFFTVSHWGIRGWQNNNKLIF
few	20	TRDV1	TRDD3	TRDJ1	TGTGCTCTTGGGGAATCCACAGGGATACGTAAATCATCATACACCGATAAACTCATCTTT	CALGESTGIRKSSYTDKLIF
NA	18	TRDV1	TRDD3	TRDJ1	TGTGCTCTTGGGGACCTAAGCAAAGGGGGATACCACGCCGATAAACTCATCTTT	CALGDLSKGGYHADKLIF
few	19	TRDV1	TRDD3	TRDJ1	TGTGCCCTTGGGGAACCACCCAGGGGGGGATACATGGGGGCCGATAAACTCATCTTT	CALGEPPRGGYMGADKLIF